The next 13 T cell receptor beta chains were all read from a single sample in a study of blood T cells in healthy people across ages. Sample-barcoded 5' priming and a J-beta primer mix drove a second PCR of roughly 7 to 11 cycles. TCRdb passed the 5' RACE reads through MiXCR, listing each CDR3 protein once. The sample consists of about 1.8 million distinct CDR3 sequences, 40% to 55% of them appearing once. What was sequenced was blood. These receptors all come from a woman aged 40 to 49 in good health.

This clonotype was counted only a few times. The chain employs TRBV28 and TRBJ2-6; D uncertain. The CDR3 contains 15 residues. Germline V gives CDR1 MDHEN, CDR2 SYDVKM. Between the trimmed V and J ends, which lost 5 bases and 0 bases, there was a span of 8 bases. CDR3 sequence reads: CASSPWFSGANVLTF. The CDR3, as DNA: TGTGCCAGCAGTCCGTGGTTCTCTGGGGCCAACGTCCTGACTTTC.

In its sample, this clonotype was seen a few times. The V and J genes are TRBV27 and TRBJ1-6, with D perhaps matching TRBD1 (6 bases). Trimming stripped 4 bases from V and 12 bases from J, with 13 bases between. This CDR3 contains 13 residues. Per germline, CDR1 MNHEY and CDR2 SMNVEV (reference sequence). This CDR3 reads CASSSDSLLPLHF. The CDR3 DNA reads as TGTGCCAGCAGTTCGGACAGCCTCCTACCCCTCCACTTT.

This clonotype was observed a handful of times. The J gene is TRBJ2-5, the V gene TRBV7-2; 8 nucleotides align to TRBD2. The CDR3 spans 13 residues. With 7 bases clipped from V and 3 bases from J, the junction kept 4 bases outside the gene matches. Per germline, CDR1 SGHTA and CDR2 FQGNSA. The CDR3 is CASTLGGEETQYF. In DNA form, the CDR3 reads TGTGCCAGCACACTCGGGGGGGAAGAGACCCAGTACTTC.

As regards this clonotype: An end of the junction differs from the germline gene, which may be a read error. V usage is TRBV6-6 and J usage is TRBJ1-6; D unresolved. This CDR3 has 14 residues. Germline CDR1 and CDR2: MNHNY and SVGAGI (reference sequence). CDR3 amino acids: CASTPTGKDSPLHF. The CDR3 DNA is TGTGCCAGCACCCCCACGGGCAAGGATTCACCTCTCCACTTT.

The V gene is TRBV28, the J gene TRBJ2-1, with a tentative D call TRBD1 (7 bases). The CDR3 sequence is 15 residues long. The germline V gene encodes CDR1 MDHEN and CDR2 SYDVKM. Deletions cut 5 bases from V and 3 bases from J, with 14 bases between. Here the CDR3 DNA reads TGTGCCAGCAGTCCCGGGGGACAGAACTACAATGAGCAGTTCTTC. Its translation: CASSPGGQNYNEQFF.

The chain joins TRBV24-1 to TRBJ1-2, with D possibly TRBD1 on 6 matching bases. CDR3 length: 12 amino acids. From germline, CDR1 is KGHDR and CDR2 SFDVKD. The V gene lost 5 bases and the J gene lost 10 bases, with 13 bases spanning the gap. CDR3 bases: TGTGCCACCAGTGTATCAGGGGCGGCCTACACCTTC. Amino acids: CATSVSGAAYTF.

This clonotype was counted once. V and J are TRBV7-2 and TRBJ2-3; the D gene is possibly TRBD1 (6 bases). V lost 11 bases, J lost 5 bases, and 17 bases lay in between. Germline CDR1 reads SGHTA; CDR2 reads FQGNSA. CDR3 size: 13 residues. The CDR3 DNA sequence: TGTGCCGGGGGACAAACCGAGAGAGATACGCAGTATTTT. It specifies CAGGQTERDTQYF.

A word on this clonotype: Its ends do not fully match the called genes, so a read error is possible. The genes are TRBV9 and TRBJ1-1; D is possibly TRBD1 (5 bases). The V gene's germline CDR1 is SGDLS and CDR2 YYNGEE. The CDR3 has 14 residues. The CDR3 region is CASSVISSDTEAFF. For the CDR3, the DNA is TGTGCCAGCAGCGTGATATCATCGGACACGGAAGCTTTCTTT. The entire variable domain, with the rest obtained from reference TRBV9 and TRBJ1-1, is as follows: DSGVTQTPKHLITATGQRVTLRCSPRSGDLSVYWYQQSLDQGLQFLIQYYNGEERAKGNILERFSAQQFPDLHSELNLSSLELGDSALYFCASSVISSDTEAFFGQGTRLTVV.

The rearrangement joins TRBV18 to TRBJ2-7; 8 bases map to TRBD2. The DNA end is more similar to TRBJ2-5, so the J call may be wrong. This CDR3 region has 15 residues. The germline V gene encodes CDR1 KGHSH and CDR2 LQKENI. In nucleotides, the CDR3 is TGTGCCAGCTCACCACCGGCTAGCGGGTATGAGACCCAGTACTTC. As protein: CASSPPASGYETQYF.

The chain has TRBV6-2 or TRBV6-3 and TRBJ2-1; D not resolved. Trimming took off 2 bases at V and 8 bases at J, with 16 bases between the two ends. The CDR3 consists of 15 residues. The germline gives CDR1 MNHEY, CDR2 SVGEGT. As DNA, the CDR3 is TGTGCCAGCAGTTACCCGCAGTACTCTTTCTATGAGCAGTTCTTC. It is translated as CASSYPQYSFYEQFF.

This chain uses TRBV5-1 with TRBJ2-1; 8 bases align to TRBD1. In germline, CDR1 is SGHRS, CDR2 YFSETQ. V trimming: 4 bases; J trimming: 8 bases; junction bases outside the gene matches: 11. The CDR3 consists of 15 residues. Here the CDR3 DNA reads TGCGCCAGCAGCCTCACGGGACAGGTAACCGATGAGCAGTTCTTC. It specifies CASSLTGQVTDEQFF.

The V gene is TRBV20-1, the J gene TRBJ1-2, with TRBD1 matching 9 bases. The CDR3 totals 12 residues. The V gene's germline CDR1 is DFQATT and CDR2 SNEGSKA (reference sequence). The CDR3 DNA reads TGCACCGCGGTGGGACAGGGTTTCGGCTACACCTTC. Protein product: CTAVGQGFGYTF.

The gene calls are TRBV12-3 or TRBV12-4 and TRBJ2-1; possible D gene TRBD2, 5 bases. CDR3 length: 17 residues. V was pared by 4 bases and J by 9 bases, with 25 bases between. The CDR3 DNA reads TGTGCCAGCAGTTCTAACGCCGTTCAGCGGATCTTCGGTGAGCAGTTCTTC. It encodes CASSSNAVQRIFGEQFF.